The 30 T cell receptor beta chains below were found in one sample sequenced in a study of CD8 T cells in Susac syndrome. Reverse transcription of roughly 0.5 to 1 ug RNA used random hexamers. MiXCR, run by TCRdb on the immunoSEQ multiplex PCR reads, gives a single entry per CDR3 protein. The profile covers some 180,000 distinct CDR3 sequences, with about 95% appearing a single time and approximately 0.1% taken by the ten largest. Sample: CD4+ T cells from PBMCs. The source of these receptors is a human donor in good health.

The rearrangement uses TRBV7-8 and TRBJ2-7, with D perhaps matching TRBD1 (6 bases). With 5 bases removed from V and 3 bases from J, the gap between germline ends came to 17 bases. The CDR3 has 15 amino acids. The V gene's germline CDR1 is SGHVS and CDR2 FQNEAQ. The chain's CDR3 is CASSPLSTGIYEQYF. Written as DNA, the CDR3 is TGTGCCAGCAGCCCCCTGTCGACAGGAATCTACGAGCAGTACTTC.

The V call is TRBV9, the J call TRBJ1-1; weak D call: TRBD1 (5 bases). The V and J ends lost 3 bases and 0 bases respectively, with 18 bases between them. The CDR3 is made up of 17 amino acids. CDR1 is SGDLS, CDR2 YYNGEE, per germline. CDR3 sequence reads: CASSADRDPYVNTEAFF. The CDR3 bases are TGTGCCAGCAGCGCGGACCGGGACCCGTACGTGAACACTGAAGCTTTCTTT.

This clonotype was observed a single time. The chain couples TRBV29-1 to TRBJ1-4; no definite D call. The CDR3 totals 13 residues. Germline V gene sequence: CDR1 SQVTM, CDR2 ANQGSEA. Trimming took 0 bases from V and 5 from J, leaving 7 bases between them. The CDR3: CSVEDRSNEKLFF. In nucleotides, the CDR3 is TGCAGCGTTGAAGATCGGTCAAATGAAAAACTGTTTTTT.

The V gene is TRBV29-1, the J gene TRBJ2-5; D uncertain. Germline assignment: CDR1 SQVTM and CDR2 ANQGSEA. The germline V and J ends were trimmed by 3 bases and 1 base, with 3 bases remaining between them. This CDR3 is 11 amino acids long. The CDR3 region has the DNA TGCAGCGTTGACGTCCAAGAGACCCAGTACTTC. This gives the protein CSVDVQETQYF.

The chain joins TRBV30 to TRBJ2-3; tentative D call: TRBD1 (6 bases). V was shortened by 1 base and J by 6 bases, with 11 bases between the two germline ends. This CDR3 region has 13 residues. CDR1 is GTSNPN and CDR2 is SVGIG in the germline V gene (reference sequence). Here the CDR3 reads CAWSAGQLDTQYF. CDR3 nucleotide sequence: TGTGCCTGGAGTGCAGGACAGCTCGATACGCAGTATTTT.

The CDR3 coding sequence is TGTGCCACCAGTGAACCTAGCGGGAGGGGGACAGATACGCAGTATTTT. As protein: CATSEPSGRGTDTQYF. The J gene is TRBJ2-3, the V gene TRBV24-1, with 12 bases fitting TRBD2. Germline assignment: CDR1 KGHDR and CDR2 SFDVKD. V shed 4 bases and J 3 bases; nucleotides not matched to a gene: 4. CDR3 length: 16 amino acids.

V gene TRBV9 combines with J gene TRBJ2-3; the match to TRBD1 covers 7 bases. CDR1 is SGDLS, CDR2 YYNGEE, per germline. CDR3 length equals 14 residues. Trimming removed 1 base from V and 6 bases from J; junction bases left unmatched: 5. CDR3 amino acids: CASSVIGGEDTQYF. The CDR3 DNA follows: TGTGCCAGCAGCGTAATAGGGGGCGAGGATACGCAGTATTTT.

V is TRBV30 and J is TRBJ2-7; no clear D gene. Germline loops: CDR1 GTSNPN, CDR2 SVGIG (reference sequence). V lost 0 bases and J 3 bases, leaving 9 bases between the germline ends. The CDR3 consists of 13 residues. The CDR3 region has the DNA TGTGCCTGGAGTGTCAACACCATCTACGAGCAGTACTTC. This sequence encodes CAWSVNTIYEQYF.

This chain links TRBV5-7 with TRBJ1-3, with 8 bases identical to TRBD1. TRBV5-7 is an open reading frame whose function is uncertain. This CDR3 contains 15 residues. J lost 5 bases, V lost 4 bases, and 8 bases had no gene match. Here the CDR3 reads CASSPWTGIRNTIYF. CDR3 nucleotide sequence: TGTGCCAGCAGCCCGTGGACAGGGATCAGAAACACCATATATTTT.

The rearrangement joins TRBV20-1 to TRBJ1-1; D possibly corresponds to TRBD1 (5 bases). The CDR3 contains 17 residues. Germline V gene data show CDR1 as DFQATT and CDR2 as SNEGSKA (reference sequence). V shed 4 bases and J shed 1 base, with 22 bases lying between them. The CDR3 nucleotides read TGCAGTGCTATCGGGGCCGGGCGAGGGCCCTCGAACACTGAAGCTTTCTTT. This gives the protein CSAIGAGRGPSNTEAFF.

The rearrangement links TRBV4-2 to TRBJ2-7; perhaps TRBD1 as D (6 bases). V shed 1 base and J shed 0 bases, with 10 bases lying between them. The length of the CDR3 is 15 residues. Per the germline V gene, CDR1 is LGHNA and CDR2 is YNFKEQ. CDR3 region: CASSQVLRGSYEQYF. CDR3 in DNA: TGTGCCAGCAGCCAAGTCCTCAGGGGCTCCTACGAGCAGTACTTC.

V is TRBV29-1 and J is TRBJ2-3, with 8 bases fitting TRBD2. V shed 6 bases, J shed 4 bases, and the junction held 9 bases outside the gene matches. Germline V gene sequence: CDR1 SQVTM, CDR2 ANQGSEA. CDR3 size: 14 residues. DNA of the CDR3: TGCAGCGTCGGGGCGCAGCGGGAGTCAGATACGCAGTATTTT. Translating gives CSVGAQRESDTQYF.

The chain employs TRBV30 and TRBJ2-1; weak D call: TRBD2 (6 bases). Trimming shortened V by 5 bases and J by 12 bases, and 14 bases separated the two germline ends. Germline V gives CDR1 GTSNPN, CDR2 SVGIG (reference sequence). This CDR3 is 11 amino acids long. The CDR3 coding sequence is TGTGCCTGGGCACGGGGGACTGGGCAGTTCTTC. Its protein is CAWARGTGQFF. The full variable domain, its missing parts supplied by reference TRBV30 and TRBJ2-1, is SQTIHQWPATLVQPVGSPLSLECTVEGTSNPNLYWYRQAAGRGLQLLFYSVGIGQISSEVPQNLSASRPQDRQFILSSKKLLLSDSGFYLCAWARGTGQFFGPGTRLTVL.

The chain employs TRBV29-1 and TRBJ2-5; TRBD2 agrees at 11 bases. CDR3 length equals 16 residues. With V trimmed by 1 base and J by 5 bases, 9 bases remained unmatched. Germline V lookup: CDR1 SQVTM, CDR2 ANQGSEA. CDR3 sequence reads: CSVEVGLAGGRETQYF. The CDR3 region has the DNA TGCAGCGTTGAAGTCGGGCTAGCGGGAGGAAGGGAGACCCAGTACTTC.

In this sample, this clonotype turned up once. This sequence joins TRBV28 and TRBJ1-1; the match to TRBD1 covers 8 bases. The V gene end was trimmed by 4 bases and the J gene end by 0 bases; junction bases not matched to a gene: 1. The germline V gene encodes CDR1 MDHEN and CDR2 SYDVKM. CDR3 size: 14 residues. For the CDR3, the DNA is TGTGCCAGCAGTTCAGGGGGCTTGAACACTGAAGCTTTCTTT. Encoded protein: CASSSGGLNTEAFF.

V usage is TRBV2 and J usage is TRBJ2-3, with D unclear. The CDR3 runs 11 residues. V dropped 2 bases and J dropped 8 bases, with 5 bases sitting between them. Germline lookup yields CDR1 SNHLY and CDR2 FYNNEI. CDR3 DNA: TGTGCCAGCAGTGAATCCCCTACGCAGTATTTT. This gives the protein CASSESPTQYF. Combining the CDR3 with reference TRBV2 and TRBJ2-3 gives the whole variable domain EPEVTQTPSHQVTQMGQEVILRCVPISNHLYFYWYRQILGQKVEFLVSFYNNEISEKSEIFDDQFSVERPDGSNFTLKIRSTKLEDSAMYFCASSESPTQYFGPGTRLTVL.

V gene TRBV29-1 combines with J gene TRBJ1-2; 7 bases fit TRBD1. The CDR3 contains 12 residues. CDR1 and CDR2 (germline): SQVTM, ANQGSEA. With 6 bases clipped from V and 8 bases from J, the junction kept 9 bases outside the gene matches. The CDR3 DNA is TGCAGCGTCCTTGACAGGGTGAGAGGCTACACCTTC. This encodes CSVLDRVRGYTF.

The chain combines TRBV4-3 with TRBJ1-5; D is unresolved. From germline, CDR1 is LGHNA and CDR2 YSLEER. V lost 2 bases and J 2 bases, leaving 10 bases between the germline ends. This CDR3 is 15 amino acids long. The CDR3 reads CASSQSSQGNQPQHF. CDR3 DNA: TGCGCCAGCAGCCAATCTTCTCAGGGCAATCAGCCCCAGCATTTT.

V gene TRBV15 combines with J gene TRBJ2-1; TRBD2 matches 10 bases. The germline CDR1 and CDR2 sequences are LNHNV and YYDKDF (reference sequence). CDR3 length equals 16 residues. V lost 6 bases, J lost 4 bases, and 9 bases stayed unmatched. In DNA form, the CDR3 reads TGTGCCACCAGGACTCCTACTAGCGGGGCTTACAATGAGCAGTTCTTC. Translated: CATRTPTSGAYNEQFF.

CDR3 nucleotide sequence: TGTGCCCACACAGGGAGCTCTGGGGCCAACGTCCTGACTTTC. Translating it yields CAHTGSSGANVLTF. This chain joins TRBV30 and TRBJ2-6, with D possibly matching TRBD1 (6 bases). The V gene's germline CDR1 is GTSNPN and CDR2 SVGIG (reference sequence). This CDR3 is built from 14 residues. Trimming took off 8 bases at V and 0 bases at J, with 11 bases between the two ends.

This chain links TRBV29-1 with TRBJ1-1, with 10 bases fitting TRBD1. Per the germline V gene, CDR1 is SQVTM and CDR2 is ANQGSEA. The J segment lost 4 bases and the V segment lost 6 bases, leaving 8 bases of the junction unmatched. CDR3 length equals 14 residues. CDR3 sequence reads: CSVATGGAVTEAFF. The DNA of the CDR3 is TGCAGCGTAGCGACAGGGGGCGCGGTCACTGAAGCTTTCTTT.

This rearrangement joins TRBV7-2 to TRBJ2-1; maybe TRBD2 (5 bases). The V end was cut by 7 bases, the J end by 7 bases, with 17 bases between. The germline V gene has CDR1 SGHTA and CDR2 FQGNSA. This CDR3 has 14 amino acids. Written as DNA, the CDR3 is TGTGCCAGCAATTCCGGGAAGGGCGAGAATGAGCAGTTCTTC. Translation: CASNSGKGENEQFF.

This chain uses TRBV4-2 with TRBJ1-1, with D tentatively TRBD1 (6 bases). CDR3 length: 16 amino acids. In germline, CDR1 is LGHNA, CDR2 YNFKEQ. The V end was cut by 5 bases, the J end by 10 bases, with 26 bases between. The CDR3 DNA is TGTGCCAGCAGCAAGATACAGGGAAAGGGCCCTGCTGGAGCTTTCTTT. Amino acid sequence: CASSKIQGKGPAGAFF.

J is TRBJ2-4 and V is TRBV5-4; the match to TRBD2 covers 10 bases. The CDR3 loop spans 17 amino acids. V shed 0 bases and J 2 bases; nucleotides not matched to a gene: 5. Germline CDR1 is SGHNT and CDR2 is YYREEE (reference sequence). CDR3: CASSLALAGVSKNIQYF. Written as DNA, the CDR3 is TGTGCCAGCAGCTTGGCCCTAGCGGGAGTATCCAAAAACATTCAGTACTTC.

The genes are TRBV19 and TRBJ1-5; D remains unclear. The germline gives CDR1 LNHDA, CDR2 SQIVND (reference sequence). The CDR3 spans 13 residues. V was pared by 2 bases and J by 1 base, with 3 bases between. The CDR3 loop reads CASSIKSNQPQHF. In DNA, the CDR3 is TGTGCCAGTAGTATAAAAAGCAATCAGCCCCAGCATTTT.

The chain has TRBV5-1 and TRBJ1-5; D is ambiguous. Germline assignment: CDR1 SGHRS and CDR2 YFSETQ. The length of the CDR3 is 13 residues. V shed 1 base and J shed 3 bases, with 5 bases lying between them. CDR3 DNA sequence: TGCGCCAGCAGCTTGTCATTCAATCAGCCCCAGCATTTT. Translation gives CASSLSFNQPQHF.

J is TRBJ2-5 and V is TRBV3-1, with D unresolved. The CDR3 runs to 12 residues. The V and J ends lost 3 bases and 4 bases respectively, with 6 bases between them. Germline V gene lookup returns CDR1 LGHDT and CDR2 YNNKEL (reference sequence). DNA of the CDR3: TGTGCCAGCAGCCATTTAAGAGAGACCCAGTACTTC. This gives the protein CASSHLRETQYF.

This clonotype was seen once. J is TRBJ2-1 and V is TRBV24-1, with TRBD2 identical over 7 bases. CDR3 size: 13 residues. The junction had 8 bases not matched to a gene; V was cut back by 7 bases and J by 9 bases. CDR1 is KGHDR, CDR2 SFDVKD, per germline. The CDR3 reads CATSVGASGEQFF. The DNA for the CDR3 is TGTGCCACCAGCGTAGGGGCTAGCGGTGAGCAGTTCTTC.

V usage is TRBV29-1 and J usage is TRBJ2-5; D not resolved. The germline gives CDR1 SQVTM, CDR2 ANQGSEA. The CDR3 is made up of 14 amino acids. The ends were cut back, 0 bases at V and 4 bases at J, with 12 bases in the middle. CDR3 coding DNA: TGCAGCGTTGAAGAATCAGGCAGGAGAGAGACCCAGTACTTC. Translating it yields CSVEESGRRETQYF.

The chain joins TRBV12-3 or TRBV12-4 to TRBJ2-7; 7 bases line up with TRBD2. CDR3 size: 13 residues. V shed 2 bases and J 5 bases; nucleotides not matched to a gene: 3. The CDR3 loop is CASSLIRGDEQYF. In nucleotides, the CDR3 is TGTGCCAGCAGTTTAATACGGGGGGACGAGCAGTACTTC.